The rows below give T cell receptor beta chains drawn from one sample of a study of beta chain features in type 1 diabetes. Assay used: immunoSEQ multiplex PCR; TCRdb lists only in-frame clones, some missing. The table has roughly 400,000 clones, about 15% seen once; the top ten hold 0.019%. The specimen was naive CD4+ T cells from blood. These receptors were collected from a woman aged 18-29 years in good health. CDR3s include the opening cysteine and the closing phenylalanine or tryptophan. The D gene is left open where the match is weak. For some rows the clone size is stated as once, few or many, or as a class when expanded; others skip it.

d_gene	abundance	v_gene	j_gene	len	CDR3aa	CDR3nt
NA	NA	TRBV5-1	TRBJ2-7	13	CASSWGLTYEQYF	TGCGCCAGCAGCTGGGGACTGACATACGAGCAGTACTTC
NA	few	TRBV11-1	TRBJ1-2	14	CASSLRETNYGYTF	TGTGCCAGCAGCCTGAGGGAGACCAACTATGGCTACACCTTC
TRBD1	NA	TRBV7-8	TRBJ2-7	13	CASQTGVPYEQYF	TGTGCCAGCCAGACAGGGGTCCCCTACGAGCAGTACTTC
NA	NA	TRBV19	TRBJ2-7	15	CASSLRGDRNYEQYF	TGTGCCAGTTCTTTACGCGGGGACAGAAACTACGAGCAGTACTTC
NA	NA	TRBV7-9	TRBJ1-2	13	CASSWEANYGYTF	TGTGCCAGCTCTTGGGAGGCTAACTATGGCTACACCTTC
NA	NA	TRBV6-6	TRBJ1-2	14	CASSPSTTNYGYTF	TGTGCCAGCAGTCCCTCCACAACTAACTATGGCTACACCTTC
TRBD1	NA	TRBV28	TRBJ1-2	14	CASSRGQGRNGYTF	TGTGCCAGCAGCCGGGGACAGGGACGGAATGGCTACACCTTC
TRBD2	NA	TRBV25-1	TRBJ2-5	14	CASSEAGGKGTQYF	TGTGCCAGCAGTGAAGCGGGGGGGAAGGGGACCCAGTACTTC
NA	few	TRBV7-2	TRBJ2-3	13	CASSLGQGDTQYF	TGTGCCAGCAGCTTAGGGCAGGGAGATACGCAGTATTTT
TRBD2	few	TRBV9	TRBJ2-5	16	CASSVQLAGVGETQYF	TGTGCCAGCAGCGTCCAACTAGCGGGAGTTGGAGAGACCCAGTACTTC
NA	NA	TRBV28	TRBJ1-1	14	CASSSGQIGTEAFF	TGTGCCAGCAGTTCCGGACAGATAGGCACTGAAGCTTTCTTT
TRBD1	NA	TRBV7-2	TRBJ1-4	15	CASSSLQGPQGTLFF	TGTGCCAGCAGCTCCCTACAGGGGCCCCAAGGCACACTGTTTTTT
TRBD2	NA	TRBV15	TRBJ2-7	16	CATSRDPSRVAGEQYF	TGTGCCACCAGCAGAGATCCCAGCAGGGTAGCGGGGGAGCAGTACTTC
TRBD2	NA	TRBV30	TRBJ2-3	13	CAWPGLAGGTQYF	TGTGCCTGGCCGGGACTAGCGGGAGGTACGCAGTATTTT
TRBD2	few	TRBV7-9	TRBJ2-1	13	CASEGTRFTEQFF	TGTGCCTCCGAAGGGACTAGATTTACTGAGCAGTTCTTC
NA	few	TRBV28	TRBJ1-1	13	CASNLGQNTEAFF	TGTGCCAGCAACCTAGGACAGAACACTGAAGCTTTCTTT
NA	few	TRBV29-1	TRBJ1-5	13	CSVRDIGNQPQHF	TGCAGCGTTCGTGACATTGGGAATCAGCCCCAGCATTTT
NA	few	TRBV7-8	TRBJ1-4	15	CASSFQGLSTTELFF	TGTGCCAGCAGCTTCCAGGGACTCTCGACCACAGAACTGTTTTTT
NA	NA	TRBV7-9	TRBJ1-2	14	CASSTISESYGYTF	TGTGCCAGCAGCACTATTTCGGAAAGTTATGGCTACACCTTC
NA	once	TRBV11-2	TRBJ1-5	15	CASSLASVRDQPQHF	TGTGCCAGCAGCTTAGCCAGCGTCAGGGATCAGCCCCAGCATTTT
NA	NA	TRBV29-1	TRBJ2-6	12	CSVASGANVLTF	TGCAGCGTAGCTTCTGGGGCCAACGTCCTGACTTTC
TRBD2	few	TRBV30	TRBJ2-5	15	CAWSVQTSVQETQYF	TGTGCCTGGAGTGTTCAAACTAGCGTACAAGAGACCCAGTACTTC
NA	few	TRBV29-1	TRBJ2-2	11	CSVAGSGELFF	TGCAGCGTTGCAGGGTCCGGGGAGCTGTTTTTT
NA	NA	TRBV6-5	TRBJ2-7	13	CASTEVNSYEQYF	TGTGCCAGCACCGAGGTGAACTCCTACGAGCAGTACTTC
NA	few	TRBV20-1	TRBJ2-2	11	CSARDNGELFF	TGCAGTGCTAGAGATAACGGGGAGCTGTTTTTT
NA	NA	TRBV9	TRBJ2-2	15	CASSTSGGDTGELFF	TGTGCCAGCAGCACCTCTGGAGGGGACACCGGGGAGCTGTTTTTT